This passage covers 14 T cell receptor beta chains from one sample sequenced in a study of CXCR3-negative and CXCR3-positive naive CD8 T cells. With UMI labels, 5' RACE was used to prepare the TRB cDNA libraries. TCRdb reanalyzed the 5' RACE reads and collapses them to one entry per CDR3 protein, without DNA. The sample has 100,000 to 150,000 distinct CDR3 sequences. Sequenced sample: naive CXCR3- CD8+ T cells from blood. Subset reported: CD45RO-CCR7+CD27+CD95- naive CD8+ T cells lacking CXCR3 (TNR3-). These TCRs come from a human donor in good health. Some clones in this sample may be carry-over from other donors' samples.

The chain has TRBV5-1 and TRBJ1-2. CDR3 size: 13 residues. Germline V gene lookup returns CDR1 SGHRS and CDR2 YFSETQ. The CDR3 reads CASSPLGGDGYTF.

The chain couples TRBV11-3 to TRBJ1-1; TCRdb's assignment of TRBD1 cannot be checked, as there is no DNA. The CDR3 is made up of 12 amino acids. Germline V gene sequence: CDR1 SGHNT, CDR2 YENEEA. Here the CDR3 reads CASSLGGQEAFF.

The chain carries TRBV29-1 and TRBJ2-3; absent DNA, TCRdb's TRBD1 call cannot be checked. The germline gives CDR1 SQVTM, CDR2 ANQGSEA. The CDR3 loop spans 14 amino acids. This chain's CDR3 is CSVEGQGFADTQYF.

The V gene is TRBV7-9, the J gene TRBJ1-2; TCRdb outputs TRBD1, but without DNA this stays unchecked. The CDR3 runs 15 residues. CDR1 SEHNR and CDR2 FQNEAQ come from the germline V gene (reference sequence). The CDR3 is CASSFPTGDYYGYTF.

This sequence joins TRBV14 and TRBJ1-2; the D call from TCRdb, TRBD1, cannot be confirmed without DNA. CDR1 is SGHDN and CDR2 is FVKESK in the germline V gene. CDR3 length: 14 residues. The CDR3 here is CASSQNRGVNGYTF.

Here the CDR3 reads CASSFSNTNTGELFF. The V gene is TRBV5-5, the J gene TRBJ2-2. Germline values: CDR1 SGHKS, CDR2 YYEKEE (reference sequence). The CDR3 contains 15 residues.

This sequence joins TRBV11-2 and TRBJ1-1. Germline V gene sequence: CDR1 SGHAT, CDR2 FQNNGV. The CDR3 totals 14 residues. The CDR3 loop is CASSFGRLNTEAFF.

The rearrangement uses TRBV12-3 or TRBV12-4 and TRBJ1-6; TCRdb's D call of TRBD1 is untestable without DNA. The CDR3 totals 15 residues. CDR3 protein: CASSSGALIGSPLHF.

The J gene is TRBJ1-5, the V gene TRBV7-9; checking the TCRdb D call of TRBD1 is not possible without DNA. This CDR3 contains 14 residues. The germline V gene encodes CDR1 SEHNR and CDR2 FQNEAQ (reference sequence). The CDR3 loop reads CASGQTGYNQPQHF.

The chain uses TRBV2 and TRBJ2-1; the D call from TCRdb, TRBD1, cannot be confirmed without DNA. Germline V gene sequence: CDR1 SNHLY, CDR2 FYNNEI. The length of the CDR3 is 14 residues. CDR3 region: CASLSGRDYNGQFF.

The chain employs TRBV12-3 or TRBV12-4 and TRBJ2-5; checking the TCRdb D call of TRBD2 is not possible without DNA. The CDR3 consists of 13 residues. The CDR3 is CASSRGGRETQYF.

V gene TRBV10-1 combines with J gene TRBJ2-7; TCRdb reports TRBD2, a call that lacks DNA to check it against. Germline V CDR1 and CDR2: WNHNN, SYGVQD (reference sequence). CDR3 length: 15 amino acids. The CDR3 reads CASRALAGGLGEQYF.

The chain employs TRBV29-1 and TRBJ1-2. Germline CDR1 is SQVTM and CDR2 is ANQGSEA. The CDR3 contains 15 residues. CDR3 residues: CSVEDGEGRSDGYTF.

The V gene is TRBV29-1, the J gene TRBJ1-2; checking the TCRdb D call of TRBD1 is not possible without DNA. Germline V gene sequence: CDR1 SQVTM, CDR2 ANQGSEA. The CDR3 is 15 amino acids. The CDR3 loop is CSVEDPRGPSYGYTF. Full variable domain (rest looked up from reference TRBV29-1 and TRBJ1-2): SAVISQKPSRDICQRGTSLTIQCQVDSQVTMMFWYRQQPGQSLTLIATANQGSEATYESGFVIDKFPISRPNLTFSTLTVSNMSPEDSSIYLCSVEDPRGPSYGYTFGSGTRLTVV.